The TCR beta chain described here comes from a study of human T cells and chemical hapten exposure. TCRdb redid the calling of the RACE reads with MiXCR, one entry per CDR3 protein. The profile shows around 120,000 distinct CDR3 sequences, 12% to 15% of them singletons. The time point here: patch test 1, 2 weeks after DPC sensitization. The treatment here: therapeutic diphenylcyclopropenone sensitization with weekly scalp DPC. In its sample, this clonotype was seen a few times. The sequence was obtained from a man between 18 and 29 years old with alopecia areata. Some clones in this sample may be carry-over from other donors' samples. Source: whole blood, taken in connection with sensitization to the hapten diphenylcyclopropenone (DPC).

Written as DNA, the CDR3 is TGTGCCAGCAGCGTAGGGGGGCGCATAACCCGGAACACCGGGGAGCTGTTTTTT. Translated, it gives CASSVGGRITRNTGELFF. V usage is TRBV9 and J usage is TRBJ2-2; possibly TRBD1 for D (6 bases). The V gene's germline CDR1 is SGDLS and CDR2 YYNGEE. Trimming removed 0 bases from V and 1 base from J, with 16 bases in between. The CDR3 has 18 residues. Variable domain in full (rest from reference TRBV9 and TRBJ2-2): DSGVTQTPKHLITATGQRVTLRCSPRSGDLSVYWYQQSLDQGLQFLIQYYNGEERAKGNILERFSAQQFPDLHSELNLSSLELGDSALYFCASSVGGRITRNTGELFFGEGSRLTVL.